The rows below give T cell receptor beta chains drawn from one sample of a study of T cell repertoires in cytomegalovirus infection. From the reads, TCRdb called clonotypes with MiXCR, one entry per CDR3 protein. The sample includes 250,000 or so distinct CDR3 sequences, about 18% of them seen just once. Sequences were obtained from CD8+ T cells from PBMCs. Receptors were obtained from a human donor in good health (CMV status not recorded). Some clones in this sample may be carry-over from other donors' samples. CDR3s include the opening cysteine and the closing phenylalanine or tryptophan. Fields, in order: V gene, J gene, D gene, CDR3 protein. D genes are given only for firm matches.

>TRBV28|TRBJ2-3|TRBD2
CASSHILGQRGATDTQYF
>TRBV6-5|TRBJ2-7|TRBD1
CASSYGDRTTYEQYF
>TRBV6-6|TRBJ2-1|TRBD2
CASRSLASTPFRDYNEQFF
>TRBV28|TRBJ2-1|TRBD1
CASSQTGASFNEQFF
>TRBV6-5|TRBJ2-3|TRBD2
CASSYMSGGAMGDTQYF
>TRBV27|TRBJ2-7|-
CASSFGVEGEQYF
>TRBV12-3/TRBV12-4|TRBJ1-1|TRBD1
CASSPRTGEGTEAFF
>TRBV7-2|TRBJ1-3|-
CASSSSGTGNTIYF
>TRBV7-9|TRBJ2-2|-
CASFADTGELFF
>TRBV7-6|TRBJ2-2|TRBD1
CASSTETGANTGELFF
>TRBV6-5|TRBJ2-1|TRBD2
CASSYSGLAEYNEQFF
>TRBV7-9|TRBJ1-2|TRBD1
CASSRIQGTAKGGYTF
>TRBV4-1|TRBJ2-3|-
CASSQETDTQYF
>TRBV20-1|TRBJ2-1|-
CSARDHEGIYGEQFF
>TRBV20-1|TRBJ2-7|TRBD1
CSARTGSSYEQYF
>TRBV6-1|TRBJ1-3|-
CASRLQGFGNTIYF
>TRBV2|TRBJ2-5|-
CASRGREYKETQYF
>TRBV6-8|TRBJ1-1|-
CASRTGTKSEAFF
>TRBV2|TRBJ1-5|-
CASSEAGAGPQPQHF
>TRBV19|TRBJ2-5|-
CASSIWEQETQYF
>TRBV4-1|TRBJ1-5|-
CASSQEGGRGNQPQHF
>TRBV20-1|TRBJ2-5|-
CSARDGGGEETQYF
>TRBV2|TRBJ2-3|-
CASSDIGTDTQYF
>TRBV7-8|TRBJ2-5|-
CASSFTGGQETQYF
>TRBV4-2|TRBJ2-5|TRBD2
CASSQDGPGGAGETQYF
>TRBV6-6|TRBJ1-5|-
CASSYSLPSQPQHF
>TRBV12-3/TRBV12-4|TRBJ1-2|-
CASSLKSGRGYTF
>TRBV7-2|TRBJ2-3|-
CASSLVAGAVGDTQYF
>TRBV6-2/TRBV6-3|TRBJ2-7|-
CASSSYNQPGPEDHEQYF
>TRBV4-1|TRBJ1-1|-
CASSQAGGGTEAFF
>TRBV7-2|TRBJ2-5|TRBD1
CASSLRDRDVETQYF
>TRBV18|TRBJ1-2|-
CASSPPGQYYGYTF
>TRBV11-2|TRBJ1-6|-
CASSLAGGEEPLHF
>TRBV29-1|TRBJ2-2|-
CSVDSTGELFF
>TRBV29-1|TRBJ1-4|-
CSASAGEANEKLFF
>TRBV7-6|TRBJ1-5|-
CASSNARGQPHF
>TRBV5-6|TRBJ2-2|-
CASSLEQMNTGELFF
>TRBV9|TRBJ2-7|-
CASSVVSSGEQYF
>TRBV7-9|TRBJ1-6|-
CASSLEGYNSPLHF